This entry lists 18 T cell receptor beta chains sequenced from one sample in a study of blood T cell repertoires in COVID-19. Profiled with immunoSEQ multiplex PCR; TCRdb holds only in-frame clones, not every one. This repertoire shows around 54,000 clones, approximately 90% found once; its top ten account for about 7.7%. Sequencing was performed on peripheral blood. The receptors here all came from a woman aged 35 to 49 with active COVID-19.

The chain links TRBV29-1 to TRBJ2-3, with D possibly being TRBD2 (5 bases). V gave up 4 bases and J gave up 0 bases, with 11 bases separating them. Per the germline V gene, CDR1 is SQVTM and CDR2 is ANQGSEA. The length of the CDR3 is 14 residues. The CDR3 is CSVGSGDSTDTQYF. DNA of the CDR3: TGCAGCGTTGGGTCCGGGGATAGCACAGATACGCAGTATTTT.

This chain links TRBV7-9 with TRBJ1-1, with 8 positions matching TRBD1. Germline CDR1 and CDR2: SEHNR and FQNEAQ (reference sequence). J was trimmed by 4 bases and V by 5 bases; bases with no gene match: 6. The CDR3 is made up of 14 amino acids. The CDR3 bases are TGTGCCAGCAGCCCAGGGGGCCGGGGCACTGAAGCTTTCTTT. Translation gives CASSPGGRGTEAFF.

The gene calls are TRBV13 and TRBJ1-2; D call uncertain. This CDR3 has 14 amino acids. Germline V CDR1 and CDR2: PRHDT, FYEKMQ (reference sequence). Trimming pared 5 bases from V and 4 bases from J, leaving 14 bases between. CDR3 loop: CASSVDLLFYGYTF. CDR3 in DNA: TGTGCCAGCAGCGTAGATCTGCTATTCTATGGCTACACCTTC.

In this sample, this clone turned up a few times. The rearrangement uses TRBV29-1 and TRBJ2-1, with 13 bases matching TRBD2. The ends lost 1 base at V and 0 bases at J; junction bases unmatched: 6. Germline V gene lookup returns CDR1 SQVTM and CDR2 ANQGSEA. The CDR3 is 18 amino acids. CDR3 amino acids: CSVEGTSGGLSSYNEQFF. The CDR3, as DNA: TGCAGCGTTGAAGGGACTAGCGGGGGCCTTAGCTCCTACAATGAGCAGTTCTTC.

The J gene is TRBJ2-7, the V gene TRBV18; possibly TRBD1 for D (6 bases). The CDR3 runs to 14 residues. Trimming took off 4 bases at V and 1 base at J, with 11 bases between the two ends. Germline CDR1 is KGHSH and CDR2 is LQKENI. DNA for the CDR3: TGTGCCAGCTCACTATACGGACAGTCCTACGAGCAGTACTTC. Amino acid sequence: CASSLYGQSYEQYF.

The gene calls are TRBV9 and TRBJ2-1; 10 bases are shared with TRBD2. Germline lookup yields CDR1 SGDLS and CDR2 YYNGEE. CDR3 size: 17 residues. V was clipped by 4 bases and J by 2 bases; unmatched bases: 9. DNA for the CDR3: TGTGCCAGCAGCCCAGGGCCTAGCGGGGGAACCTACAATGAGCAGTTCTTC. This gives the protein CASSPGPSGGTYNEQFF.

This sequence joins TRBV6-6 and TRBJ2-7; tentative D call: TRBD2 (5 bases). CDR3 length: 14 residues. Germline values: CDR1 MNHNY, CDR2 SVGAGI (reference sequence). V lost 5 bases to trimming and J lost 2 bases, with 13 bases between them. CDR3 in amino acids: CASSDDPGTYEQYF. DNA for the CDR3: TGTGCCAGCAGTGACGACCCCGGGACCTACGAGCAGTACTTC.

The J gene is TRBJ2-7, the V gene TRBV18; D might be TRBD1 (8 bases). Germline V gene data show CDR1 as KGHSH and CDR2 as LQKENI. This CDR3 comprises 14 residues. The V end was cut by 4 bases, the J end by 6 bases, with 16 bases between. The CDR3 spells CASSLETGEGEQYF. DNA of the CDR3: TGTGCCAGCTCACTAGAGACAGGGGAGGGCGAGCAGTACTTC.

This chain uses TRBV7-3 with TRBJ2-3, with 7 bases aligning to TRBD2. The junction had 12 bases not matched to a gene; V was cut back by 8 bases and J by 4 bases. The germline gives CDR1 SGHTA, CDR2 FQGTGA. The CDR3 is 15 residues long. CDR3 sequence reads: CASAREGRGADTQYF. The CDR3 DNA reads TGTGCCAGCGCCCGAGAGGGTCGGGGGGCAGATACGCAGTATTTT.

V and J are TRBV4-1 and TRBJ2-3; TRBD1 is a possible D gene (5 bases). The germline CDR1 and CDR2 sequences are MGHRA and YSYEKL. V was cut by 0 bases and J by 9 bases, with 13 bases left in between. There are 14 residues in the CDR3. CDR3 nucleotide sequence: TGCGCCAGCAGCCAAGATTCCCCTCAGGGAACGCAGTATTTT. This codes for CASSQDSPQGTQYF.

The genes are TRBV19 and TRBJ1-6; no firm D call. This CDR3 has 16 amino acids. The V end was cut by 3 bases, the J end by 0 bases, with 9 bases between. The V gene's germline CDR1 is LNHDA and CDR2 SQIVND (reference sequence). The CDR3 here is CASSIIEGSYNSPLHF. The DNA of the CDR3 is TGTGCCAGTAGTATCATTGAGGGCTCCTATAATTCACCCCTCCACTTT.

The V call is TRBV7-9, the J call TRBJ1-1; TRBD1 is a possible D gene (5 bases). The V end was cut by 5 bases, the J end by 1 base, with 11 bases between. There are 14 residues in the CDR3. Germline assignment: CDR1 SEHNR and CDR2 FQNEAQ (reference sequence). This CDR3 is CASSHSTANTEAFF. In DNA, the CDR3 is TGTGCCAGCAGCCATTCGACAGCGAACACTGAAGCTTTCTTT.

J is TRBJ1-1 and V is TRBV10-3; D is perhaps TRBD1 (6 bases). Per the germline V gene, CDR1 is ENHRY and CDR2 is SYGVKD. The CDR3 is made up of 14 amino acids. V lost 1 base, J lost 5 bases, and 11 bases lay in between. DNA for the CDR3: TGTGCCATCAGTGAGTTAACAGGGTCTACTGAAGCTTTCTTT. Its protein product is CAISELTGSTEAFF.

The chain couples TRBV5-4 to TRBJ1-6, with D hard to call. Germline V gene lookup returns CDR1 SGHNT and CDR2 YYREEE (reference sequence). Trimming took off 2 bases at V and 7 bases at J, with 7 bases between the two ends. The CDR3 is 13 amino acids. The CDR3, as DNA: TGTGCCAGCAGCTTTGTACAGAATTCACCCCTCCACTTT. Translation: CASSFVQNSPLHF.

The chain employs TRBV29-1 and TRBJ2-5; 7 nucleotides align to TRBD2. The CDR3 runs 14 residues. The germline gives CDR1 SQVTM, CDR2 ANQGSEA. J lost 4 bases, V lost 4 bases, and 9 bases had no gene match. The CDR3 sequence is CSVGGGGGGETQYF. Here the CDR3 DNA reads TGCAGCGTTGGGGGCGGGGGAGGAGGAGAGACCCAGTACTTC.

This clone was found once. This rearrangement joins TRBV6-5 to TRBJ2-7; 12 bases line up with TRBD1. Germline V lookup: CDR1 MNHEY, CDR2 SVGAGI. The J segment lost 9 bases and the V segment lost 2 bases, leaving 11 bases of the junction unmatched. The CDR3 has 16 amino acids. The CDR3 DNA is TGTGCCAGCAGTTACCGACCATCCGGGACAGGGGGCGGGCAGTACTTC. Translating gives CASSYRPSGTGGGQYF.

The chain uses TRBV12-5 and TRBJ1-1; a possible D gene is TRBD1 (6 bases). The CDR3 sequence is 13 residues long. Looked up from germline, CDR1 is LGHNT and CDR2 is FRNRAP. The ends were cut back, 4 bases at V and 11 bases at J, with 17 bases in the middle. CDR3 sequence: CASGYAGDLQAFF. Here the CDR3 DNA reads TGTGCTAGTGGTTATGCAGGGGATCTGCAGGCTTTCTTT.

The V call is TRBV27, the J call TRBJ1-4, with TRBD1 as a possible D gene (5 bases). Trimming removed 4 bases at V and 6 bases at J, with 12 bases between. This CDR3 is 14 amino acids long. Per germline, CDR1 MNHEY and CDR2 SMNVEV (reference sequence). CDR3 residues: CASSSPSRDEKLFF. As DNA, the CDR3 is TGTGCCAGCAGTTCACCTTCCAGGGATGAAAAACTGTTTTTT.